The T cell receptor (beta chain) described here comes from a study of blood T cell repertoires in COVID-19. The V gene lost 4 bases and the J gene lost 9 bases, with 19 bases spanning the gap. The CDR3 is 15 residues long. The germline CDR1 and CDR2 sequences are SNHLY and FYNNEI. Clones were read by immunoSEQ multiplex PCR, and TCRdb kept only the in-frame ones, dropping some. Of over 200,000 clones in the sample, 90% are singletons; the top ten hold approximately 16%. Everyone who took part was roughly 18 to 89 years old, and they came from about two dozen US areas. Participants classified as exposed had met a COVID-19 case within 2 weeks before study entry.

The chain is built from TRBV2 and TRBJ1-5; D gene ambiguous. The receptor was derived from a man aged 25-40 years who had been exposed to COVID-19. The sample taken for sequencing was PBMCs or T cells enriched from blood (not recorded which). This CDR3 is CASSVGRTLEWPQHF. DNA for the CDR3: TGTGCCAGCAGTGTGGGCAGAACCCTTGAATGGCCCCAGCATTTT. The whole variable domain, remainder taken from reference TRBV2 and TRBJ1-5, is EPEVTQTPSHQVTQMGQEVILRCVPISNHLYFYWYRQILGQKVEFLVSFYNNEISEKSEIFDDQFSVERPDGSNFTLKIRSTKLEDSAMYFCASSVGRTLEWPQHFGDGTRLSIL.